This entry features one T cell receptor beta chain sequence. V lost 0 bases to trimming and J lost 10 bases; unmatched junction nucleotides: 6. The V gene's germline CDR1 is GTSNPN and CDR2 SVGIG (reference sequence). CDR3 length: 13 amino acids. This specimen belongs to a study of blood T cell repertoires in COVID-19. Study-level information: From T cells, B-cell-depleted T cells, or PBMCs came the material, which was cDNA or gDNA.

Participant ages covered roughly 18 to 89 years across 24 US areas. Per the study methods: Nucleated cell number was recorded as an estimate derived from reference gene primer amplification. Only in-frame clones appear in the TCRdb table, and some are missing; sequencing was by immunoSEQ multiplex PCR. The D gene and trimming were derived from the DNA, and the V and J assignments and clone size from that table. The sample contains about 170,000 clones, about four fifths of which appear only once. The rearrangement uses TRBV30 and TRBJ1-2; 9 bases match TRBD1. The receptor comes from a woman in her 50s in a cohort exposed to, infected with or recovered from COVID-19 (not recorded which). The source material was PBMCs or T cells enriched from blood (not recorded which). The CDR3 DNA is TGTGCCTGGAGTGTACAAGGGACAGGGAACTACACCTTC. Translating gives CAWSVQGTGNYTF.